This T cell receptor (beta chain) emerged from a study of blood T cell repertoires in COVID-19. CDR3 size: 13 residues. Germline CDR1 is SGHNT and CDR2 is YYREEE (reference sequence). V was cut by 3 bases and J by 7 bases, with 8 bases left in between. Here immunoSEQ multiplex PCR was the method, and the copy in TCRdb shows in-frame clones only, minus some. The data show 150,000 to 200,000 clones, with less than 80% seen just once and 19% held by the top ten. The table lists this clone with a few counts. The sequenced sample consisted of PBMCs or T cells enriched from blood (not recorded which). The receptor comes from a woman aged 70 to 79 in a cohort exposed to, infected with or recovered from COVID-19 (not recorded which). This sequence joins TRBV5-4 and TRBJ1-6; D call uncertain. CDR3 bases: TGTGCCAGCAGCTCCGGACTGAATTCACCCCTCCACTTT. Protein: CASSSGLNSPLHF.